The clone carrying this T cell receptor beta chain was counted only a few times. What it binds is unknown. The CDR3 runs to 14 residues. Germline CDR1 and CDR2: SGHRS and YFSETQ. The junction had 6 bases not matched to a gene; V was cut back by 2 bases and J by 6 bases. TCRdb used MiXCR to reprocess the 5' RACE reads, holding one entry per CDR3 protein. The table records 50,000 to 70,000 distinct CDR3 sequences, roughly 20% of them present only once. The sorted Tregs were CD4+CD25+CD127-/low cells. Study observations and caveats: Tumor Tregs overlapped most with tumor, then blood, naive CD4+ cells.

Material for sequencing was tumor-infiltrating Tregs sorted from the breast tumor. The chain joins TRBV5-1 to TRBJ2-7; 9 bases are a match to TRBD1. The source is a female donor with breast cancer. The CDR3 is CASSFGTGRSEQYF. CDR3 nucleotides: TGCGCCAGCAGCTTTGGGACAGGGCGATCCGAGCAGTACTTC. The full variable domain, with the rest looked up from reference TRBV5-1 and TRBJ2-7, is KAGVTQTPRYLIKTRGQQVTLSCSPISGHRSVSWYQQTPGQGLQFLFEYFSETQRNKGNFPGRFSGRQFSNSRSEMNVSTLELGDSALYLCASSFGTGRSEQYFGPGTRLTVT.